The 21 T cell receptor beta chains given below trace back to one sample, sequenced in a study of shared clonotypes between healthy human individuals. Clones were sequenced by immunoSEQ multiplex PCR, and TCRdb holds only the in-frame ones, with some missing. Seen here are over a million clones, around 76% observed once, and the top ten hold about 1.4%. Source material: memory CD4+ T cells sorted from blood. Documented subset: CD45RA-negative fraction. The receptors were gathered from a man between 18 and 29 years old in good health.

This chain uses TRBV10-3 with TRBJ1-2, with D tentatively TRBD1 (5 bases). V was trimmed by 0 bases and J by 0 bases, leaving 8 bases between them. Germline V gene data show CDR1 as ENHRY and CDR2 as SYGVKD. This CDR3 is 15 amino acids long. CDR3 bases: TGTGCCATCAGTGAGTCAAGGGGAACTAACTATGGCTACACCTTC. Translation gives CAISESRGTNYGYTF.

This rearrangement joins TRBV25-1 to TRBJ1-3, with D unresolved. Germline lookup yields CDR1 MGHDK and CDR2 SYGVNS. V lost 3 bases and J 0 bases, leaving 6 bases between the germline ends. The CDR3 spans 14 residues. The CDR3 DNA reads TGTGCCAGCAGTGACAAGAACTCTGGAAACACCATATATTTT. This translates into CASSDKNSGNTIYF.

The gene calls are TRBV5-4 and TRBJ2-5; TRBD2 might be the D (6 bases). Trimming took 1 base from V and 4 from J, leaving 11 bases between them. CDR1 SGHNT and CDR2 YYREEE come from the germline V gene (reference sequence). The CDR3 spans 14 residues. CDR3 amino acids: CASSLSKGGETQYF. Written as DNA, the CDR3 is TGTGCCAGCAGCTTGTCAAAGGGAGGAGAGACCCAGTACTTC.

A note on this clone: This sequence may be a read error, since a much larger clone differs from it by one base. The chain is built from TRBV28 and TRBJ1-2; D unresolved. Trimming shortened V by 2 bases and J by 4 bases, and 8 bases separated the two germline ends. This CDR3 contains 13 residues. The germline CDR1 and CDR2 sequences are MDHEN and SYDVKM. CDR3 in DNA: TGTGCCAGCAGTTTAAGGGCAGCCTATGGCTACACCTTC. Amino acids: CASSLRAAYGYTF.

The chain combines TRBV5-5 with TRBJ1-5; 9 bases agree with TRBD1. The CDR3 covers 14 residues. Unmatched junction bases numbered 8, after V lost 4 bases and J lost 9 bases. Looked up from germline, CDR1 is SGHKS and CDR2 is YYEKEE (reference sequence). The CDR3 loop is CASSEQGARGPQHF. The CDR3 nucleotides are TGTGCCAGCAGCGAACAGGGGGCACGGGGGCCCCAGCATTTT.

V usage is TRBV9 and J usage is TRBJ1-2; the D gene is possibly TRBD1 (5 bases). The V and J ends lost 3 bases and 6 bases respectively, with 15 bases between them. The CDR3 covers 14 residues. Per germline, CDR1 SGDLS and CDR2 YYNGEE. CDR3 sequence (DNA): TGTGCCAGCAGCGCGTCCGAGGGGCGCAATGGCTACACCTTC. It encodes CASSASEGRNGYTF.

About this clone itself: In the same sample, other DNA sequences code for this CDR3. The chain is built from TRBV5-4 and TRBJ1-2; no reliable D call. V was pared by 0 bases and J by 7 bases, with 7 bases between. The germline CDR1 and CDR2 sequences are SGHNT and YYREEE (reference sequence). The CDR3 length is 12 residues. The CDR3 DNA reads as TGTGCCAGCAGCTTGGAACAGCTTGGCTACACCTTC. This encodes CASSLEQLGYTF.

The gene calls are TRBV5-1 and TRBJ2-7, with D possibly matching TRBD1 (5 bases). V was trimmed by 0 bases and J by 3 bases, leaving 13 bases between them. CDR1 SGHRS and CDR2 YFSETQ come from the germline V gene. This CDR3 spans 15 amino acids. CDR3 amino acids: CASSLGQLGIYEQYF. The CDR3 nucleotides are TGCGCCAGCAGCTTGGGACAGTTGGGGATCTACGAGCAGTACTTC.

The chain links TRBV18 to TRBJ1-2; the D is unclear. Germline loops: CDR1 KGHSH, CDR2 LQKENI. The CDR3 extends over 13 amino acids. V lost 3 bases, J lost 0 bases, and 5 bases lay in between. CDR3 nucleotides: TGTGCCAGCTCACCGGAAGCTAACTATGGCTACACCTTC. Its protein product is CASSPEANYGYTF. Filled out from reference TRBV18 and TRBJ1-2, the complete variable domain reads NAGVMQNPRHLVRRRGQEARLRCSPMKGHSHVYWYRQLPEEGLKFMVYLQKENIIDESGMPKERFSAEFPKEGPSILRIQQVVRGDSAAYFCASSPEANYGYTFGSGTRLTVV.

V usage is TRBV11-2 and J usage is TRBJ1-6, with 7 bases fitting TRBD1. V dropped 5 bases and J dropped 9; count of bases not matched to a gene: 7. Looked up from germline, CDR1 is SGHAT and CDR2 is FQNNGV. This CDR3 contains 14 residues. For the CDR3, the DNA is TGTGCCAGCAGCGTACAGGGGACCGGTTCACCCCTCCACTTT. Translating it yields CASSVQGTGSPLHF.

V and J are TRBV18 and TRBJ1-5; D unresolved. The V gene's germline CDR1 is KGHSH and CDR2 LQKENI. The V end lost 5 bases, the J end lost 5 bases, and 10 bases lay between the germline ends. CDR3 length equals 13 residues. The CDR3 here is CASSSIQDQPQHF. The CDR3 DNA reads TGTGCCAGCTCATCTATCCAGGATCAGCCCCAGCATTTT.

This clone was detected a few times. The CDR3 DNA sequence: TGTGCCAGCAGTTACTCCGGCGCCGCTTTCTTT. Translating it yields CASSYSGAAFF. The chain uses TRBV6-5 and TRBJ1-1; D is unresolved. Germline assignment: CDR1 MNHEY and CDR2 SVGAGI. This CDR3 contains 11 residues. V shed 0 bases and J shed 11 bases, with 7 bases lying between them.

V usage is TRBV6-1 and J usage is TRBJ1-6, with D possibly matching TRBD1 (5 bases). Germline V lookup: CDR1 MNHNS, CDR2 SASEGT. CDR3 length: 15 residues. V was cut by 6 bases and J by 4 bases, with 13 bases left in between. The chain's CDR3 is CASRETAGYNSPLHF. Here the CDR3 DNA reads TGTGCCAGCAGGGAAACCGCAGGGTATAATTCACCCCTCCACTTT.

The CDR3: CASSPGTSPQETQYF. The CDR3 bases are TGTGCCAGCAGTCCCGGGACTAGCCCCCAAGAGACCCAGTACTTC. V is TRBV6-6 and J is TRBJ2-5; TRBD2 agrees at 9 bases. The length of the CDR3 is 15 residues. With 5 bases clipped from V and 1 base from J, the junction kept 5 bases outside the gene matches. From germline, CDR1 is MNHNY and CDR2 SVGAGI (reference sequence).

The chain employs TRBV4-3 and TRBJ2-1; possible D gene TRBD2, 6 bases. This CDR3 spans 17 amino acids. Germline CDR1 is LGHNA and CDR2 is YSLEER. V lost 0 bases to trimming and J lost 6 bases, with 18 bases between them. In nucleotides, the CDR3 is TGCGCCAGCAGCCAAGATGAGGGTTTTGGCGGGACCAATGAGCAGTTCTTC. This sequence encodes CASSQDEGFGGTNEQFF.

The chain is built from TRBV12-5 and TRBJ2-5, with a weak D call TRBD2 (5 bases). This CDR3 region has 15 residues. V was shortened by 1 base and J by 2 bases, with 11 bases between the two germline ends. The germline gives CDR1 LGHNT, CDR2 FRNRAP. For the CDR3, the DNA is TGTGCTAGTGGTTTGGGATTGGGAGATCAAGAGACCCAGTACTTC. Translation: CASGLGLGDQETQYF.

This clone was counted a few times. This chain uses TRBV19 with TRBJ1-4; TRBD1 is a possible D gene (5 bases). In germline, CDR1 is LNHDA, CDR2 SQIVND (reference sequence). The length of the CDR3 is 15 residues. Trimming shortened V by 6 bases and J by 3 bases, and 14 bases separated the two germline ends. CDR3 sequence (DNA): TGTGCCAGTAGCACTCAGGGAATGGCTAATGAAAAACTGTTTTTT. Its translation: CASSTQGMANEKLFF.

V is TRBV11-2 and J is TRBJ2-5; perhaps TRBD1 as D (6 bases). The germline V gene has CDR1 SGHAT and CDR2 FQNNGV. The V and J ends lost 5 bases and 5 bases respectively, with 18 bases between them. The CDR3 totals 15 residues. CDR3 nucleotide sequence: TGTGCCAGCAGCGCCGGACAGTCCCTTCGGGAGACCCAGTACTTC. Amino acid sequence: CASSAGQSLRETQYF.

This clone has only a few counts. The chain is built from TRBV30 and TRBJ1-1; D remains ambiguous. The CDR3 totals 12 residues. Trimming stripped 3 bases from V and 6 bases from J, with 11 bases between. Germline V gene sequence: CDR1 GTSNPN, CDR2 SVGIG (reference sequence). The CDR3 nucleotides read TGTGCCTGGAGGACGTCCTTCCCTGAAGCTTTCTTT. Its translation: CAWRTSFPEAFF. The full variable domain, completed using reference TRBV30 and TRBJ1-1, is SQTIHQWPATLVQPVGSPLSLECTVEGTSNPNLYWYRQAAGRGLQLLFYSVGIGQISSEVPQNLSASRPQDRQFILSSKKLLLSDSGFYLCAWRTSFPEAFFGQGTRLTVV.

The chain couples TRBV11-2 to TRBJ2-3; no clear D. CDR1 is SGHAT and CDR2 is FQNNGV in the germline V gene. The CDR3 sequence is 14 residues long. Trimming shortened V by 2 bases and J by 4 bases, and 10 bases separated the two germline ends. The CDR3 coding sequence is TGTGCCAGCAGCTTAAAGCGCCCCTCAGATACGCAGTATTTT. Protein: CASSLKRPSDTQYF.

This chain uses TRBV4-1 with TRBJ2-5; 10 nucleotides align to TRBD2. V lost 0 bases, J lost 1 base, and 2 bases stayed unmatched. CDR3 length: 16 amino acids. The germline V gene has CDR1 MGHRA and CDR2 YSYEKL. CDR3 sequence reads: CASSQDLAGAQETQYF. Here the CDR3 DNA reads TGCGCCAGCAGCCAAGATCTAGCGGGGGCCCAAGAGACCCAGTACTTC.